Listed here is a single TCR beta chain. Its antigen is not identified. This entry comes from a study of chemoradiotherapy in HPV16-positive cancers. Turning to the study itself: Candidate HPV-specific clones and shared TCR motifs came from two HPV16-positive patients. Findings and caveats of the study: HPV-responsive T-cell expansion during chemoradiotherapy was linked to improved recurrence-free survival in HPV16-positive patients.

Using immunoSEQ multiplex PCR, the repertoire was profiled, and TCRdb retains in-frame clones only, with some absent. The sample records 6,000 to 9,500 clones, 82% being singletons. The CDR3 totals 14 residues. Germline lookup yields CDR1 MNHNY and CDR2 SVGAGI (reference sequence). The ends were cut back, 3 bases at V and 0 bases at J, with 6 bases in the middle. The chain has TRBV6-6 and TRBJ1-5; no firm D call. This receptor was taken from a human donor with HPV-associated anogenital cancer. The sample was tumor tissue, taken from a patient who underwent chemoradiotherapy. The CDR3 DNA sequence: TGTGCCAGCAGTTATGCAGATAGCAATCAGCCCCAGCATTTT. As protein: CASSYADSNQPQHF.